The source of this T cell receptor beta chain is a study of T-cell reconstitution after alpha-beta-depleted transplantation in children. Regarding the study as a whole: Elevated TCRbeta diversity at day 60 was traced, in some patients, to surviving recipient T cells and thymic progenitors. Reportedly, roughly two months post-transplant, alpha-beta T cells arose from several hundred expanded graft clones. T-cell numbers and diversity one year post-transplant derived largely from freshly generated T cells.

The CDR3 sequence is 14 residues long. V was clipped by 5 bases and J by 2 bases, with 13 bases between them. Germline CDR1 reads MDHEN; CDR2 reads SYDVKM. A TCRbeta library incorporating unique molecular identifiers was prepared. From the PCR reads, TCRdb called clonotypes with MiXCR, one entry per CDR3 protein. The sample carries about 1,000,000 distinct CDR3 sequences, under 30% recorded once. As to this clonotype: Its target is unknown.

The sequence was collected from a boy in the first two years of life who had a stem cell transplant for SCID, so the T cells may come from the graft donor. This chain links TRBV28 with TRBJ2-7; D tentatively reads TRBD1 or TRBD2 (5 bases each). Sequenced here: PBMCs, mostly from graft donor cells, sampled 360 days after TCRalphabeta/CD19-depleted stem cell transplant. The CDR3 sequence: CASSPPGLTYEQYF. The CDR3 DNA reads TGTGCCAGCAGTCCTCCGGGGCTGACCTACGAGCAGTACTTC. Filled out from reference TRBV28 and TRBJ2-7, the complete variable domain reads DVKVTQSSRYLVKRTGEKVFLECVQDMDHENMFWYRQDPGLGLRLIYFSYDVKMKEKGDIPEGYSVSREKKERFSLILESASTNQTSMYLCASSPPGLTYEQYFGPGTRLTVT.